The 28 T cell receptor beta chains in this list originate from one sample, sequenced in a study of shared clonotypes between healthy human individuals. The method was immunoSEQ multiplex PCR; TCRdb's version includes in-frame clones alone and lacks a portion of them. The table has 2 million to 2.5 million clones, about 92% seen once; the top ten hold about 0.37%. The sequencing input was naive CD4+ T cells from PBMCs. Subset described: CD45RA+ positively selected. The receptors derive from a man aged 18 to 35 in good health. Some clones in this sample may be carry-over from other donors' samples.

This rearrangement joins TRBV30 to TRBJ1-5; D gene ambiguous. The CDR3 runs 15 residues. V was clipped by 2 bases and J by 0 bases, with 11 bases between them. The germline V gene has CDR1 GTSNPN and CDR2 SVGIG (reference sequence). CDR3 sequence reads: CAWSRVGYSNQPQHF. DNA of the CDR3: TGTGCCTGGAGTCGGGTAGGGTATAGCAATCAGCCCCAGCATTTT.

The rearrangement uses TRBV29-1 and TRBJ1-2; D remains ambiguous. Trimming stripped 6 bases from V and 3 bases from J, with 17 bases between. Germline V gene data show CDR1 as SQVTM and CDR2 as ANQGSEA. The CDR3 length is 14 residues. The CDR3 DNA sequence: TGCAGCGTCCACGTTGAACAGCGCTACTATGGCTACACCTTC. Protein: CSVHVEQRYYGYTF.

The V and J genes are TRBV19 and TRBJ1-1; perhaps TRBD1 as D (5 bases). The CDR3 sequence is 13 residues long. The V gene's germline CDR1 is LNHDA and CDR2 SQIVND (reference sequence). V lost 6 bases and J 7 bases, leaving 15 bases between the germline ends. The CDR3 is CASRSRDRGEAFF. CDR3 DNA: TGTGCCAGTAGATCCAGGGATAGAGGTGAAGCTTTCTTT.

This clone was seen only a few times. Other nucleotide sequences in the sample specify the same CDR3. J is TRBJ1-2 and V is TRBV28; no definite D call. The CDR3 length is 13 residues. Germline V gives CDR1 MDHEN, CDR2 SYDVKM. The ends were cut back, 2 bases at V and 4 bases at J, with 8 bases in the middle. CDR3 DNA sequence: TGTGCCAGCAGTTTAGGTCCAGTCTATGGCTACACCTTC. It is translated as CASSLGPVYGYTF.

J is TRBJ2-5 and V is TRBV14, with D perhaps matching TRBD1 (5 bases). CDR3 length: 14 residues. The germline V and J ends were trimmed by 5 bases and 3 bases, with 13 bases remaining between them. Germline V CDR1 and CDR2: SGHDN, FVKESK. The CDR3 protein is CASSYSGSEETQYF. CDR3 DNA sequence: TGTGCCAGCAGCTACTCAGGGTCGGAAGAGACCCAGTACTTC.

Comment on this clone: The sample holds other DNA sequences that translate to the same CDR3. This sequence joins TRBV27 and TRBJ2-3; D ambiguous. The CDR3 has 14 amino acids. The germline V gene has CDR1 MNHEY and CDR2 SMNVEV (reference sequence). Trimming shortened V by 2 bases and J by 2 bases, and 8 bases separated the two germline ends. The CDR3 DNA is TGTGCCAGCAGTTTAGGGCTGATCACAGATACGCAGTATTTT. Its translation is CASSLGLITDTQYF.

The chain couples TRBV2 to TRBJ2-5; perhaps TRBD1 as D (6 bases). The CDR3 runs 12 residues. V lost 7 bases and J lost 5, with 11 bases in between. Germline V gene sequence: CDR1 SNHLY, CDR2 FYNNEI. The CDR3 is CASIETGETQYF. The CDR3 bases are TGTGCCAGCATTGAGACAGGCGAGACCCAGTACTTC. The complete variable domain, with remaining parts taken from reference TRBV2 and TRBJ2-5, reads EPEVTQTPSHQVTQMGQEVILRCVPISNHLYFYWYRQILGQKVEFLVSFYNNEISEKSEIFDDQFSVERPDGSNFTLKIRSTKLEDSAMYFCASIETGETQYFGPGTRLLVL.

V usage is TRBV28 and J usage is TRBJ1-2, with TRBD1 as a possible D gene (5 bases). V lost 8 bases and J 3 bases, leaving 19 bases between the germline ends. CDR1 MDHEN and CDR2 SYDVKM come from the germline V gene. CDR3 length: 15 residues. In DNA form, the CDR3 reads TGTGCCAGCGGGCCCACCGCGGGGGTCCACTATGGCTACACCTTC. Protein product: CASGPTAGVHYGYTF.

The chain has TRBV7-9 and TRBJ1-2; 8 bases line up with TRBD1. V shed 2 bases and J 2 bases; nucleotides not matched to a gene: 4. This CDR3 has 15 residues. CDR1 is SEHNR and CDR2 is FQNEAQ in the germline V gene (reference sequence). The CDR3 here is CASSLSQGANYGYTF. As DNA, the CDR3 is TGTGCCAGCAGCTTAAGTCAGGGGGCCAACTATGGCTACACCTTC. Full variable domain (rest looked up from reference TRBV7-9 and TRBJ1-2): DTGVSQNPRHKITKRGQNVTFRCDPISEHNRLYWYRQTLGQGPEFLTYFQNEAQLEKSRLLSDRFSAERPKGSFSTLEIQRTEQGDSAMYLCASSLSQGANYGYTFGSGTRLTVV.

V and J are TRBV11-1 and TRBJ2-7; 10 bases fit TRBD2. V lost 6 bases to trimming and J lost 7 bases; unmatched junction nucleotides: 9. Germline lookup yields CDR1 SGHAT and CDR2 FQDESV (reference sequence). CDR3 length equals 14 residues. The CDR3 protein is CASRLSSGSGEQYF. DNA of the CDR3: TGTGCCAGCAGATTATCTAGCGGGAGTGGAGAGCAGTACTTC.

This chain uses TRBV5-1 with TRBJ1-4; D is unclear. Germline V gene lookup returns CDR1 SGHRS and CDR2 YFSETQ. Trimming pared 5 bases from V and 2 bases from J, leaving 16 bases between. The CDR3 has 16 residues. CDR3 DNA: TGCGCCAGCAGTTACACACCGGGAGGGACTAATGAAAAACTGTTTTTT. It translates to CASSYTPGGTNEKLFF.

This chain uses TRBV30 with TRBJ2-3; D remains unclear. Between the trimmed V and J ends, which lost 1 base and 0 bases, there was a span of 26 bases. Germline lookup yields CDR1 GTSNPN and CDR2 SVGIG (reference sequence). This CDR3 spans 20 amino acids. The CDR3 nucleotides are TGTGCCTGGAGTGACCAATACAAGGCAATTTTTTACCAAAGCACAGATACGCAGTATTTT. Protein sequence: CAWSDQYKAIFYQSTDTQYF.

In DNA, the CDR3 is TGTGCCAGTAGTTCGGCCGGGCTGAACACTGAAGCTTTCTTT. It specifies CASSSAGLNTEAFF. The V gene is TRBV19, the J gene TRBJ1-1; D is undetermined. Germline values: CDR1 LNHDA, CDR2 SQIVND (reference sequence). V lost 5 bases and J 0 bases, leaving 10 bases between the germline ends. This CDR3 comprises 14 residues.

The V gene is TRBV12-5, the J gene TRBJ1-1, with D uncertain. The germline CDR1 and CDR2 sequences are LGHNT and FRNRAP. This CDR3 is built from 15 residues. V lost 4 bases, J lost 4 bases, and 16 bases lay in between. The CDR3 protein is CASGWTAKGFTEAFF. In DNA, the CDR3 is TGTGCTAGTGGTTGGACGGCAAAGGGTTTCACTGAAGCTTTCTTT.

The gene calls are TRBV30 and TRBJ2-5; 7 nucleotides line up with TRBD2. The ends lost 1 base at V and 7 bases at J; junction bases unmatched: 12. Germline CDR1 reads GTSNPN; CDR2 reads SVGIG (reference sequence). The CDR3 contains 15 residues. For the CDR3, the DNA is TGTGCCTGGAGTGATCTAGCGGCGGGGATTGGGACCCAGTACTTC. Encoded protein: CAWSDLAAGIGTQYF. Looking up the rest from reference TRBV30 and TRBJ2-5 gives the full variable domain: SQTIHQWPATLVQPVGSPLSLECTVEGTSNPNLYWYRQAAGRGLQLLFYSVGIGQISSEVPQNLSASRPQDRQFILSSKKLLLSDSGFYLCAWSDLAAGIGTQYFGPGTRLLVL.

This sequence joins TRBV5-1 and TRBJ2-1, with TRBD2 matching over 8 bases. This CDR3 comprises 16 residues. CDR1 SGHRS and CDR2 YFSETQ come from the germline V gene. Trimming removed 3 bases from V and 8 bases from J; junction bases left unmatched: 13. CDR3 bases: TGCGCCAGCAGCTGGCCTTCGGGACTAGGCGGCGATGAGCAGTTCTTC. The encoded protein is CASSWPSGLGGDEQFF. The variable domain in full, completed from reference TRBV5-1 and TRBJ2-1, reads KAGVTQTPRYLIKTRGQQVTLSCSPISGHRSVSWYQQTPGQGLQFLFEYFSETQRNKGNFPGRFSGRQFSNSRSEMNVSTLELGDSALYLCASSWPSGLGGDEQFFGPGTRLTVL.

This chain's CDR3 is CASSLNGEKNYGYTF. In DNA form, the CDR3 reads TGTGCCAGCTCCCTAAACGGGGAGAAAAACTATGGCTACACCTTC. V usage is TRBV18 and J usage is TRBJ1-2; D uncertain. V lost 6 bases to trimming and J lost 2 bases, with 16 bases between them. This CDR3 comprises 15 residues. CDR1 KGHSH and CDR2 LQKENI come from the germline V gene.

In its sample, this clone was seen once. The chain uses TRBV7-3 and TRBJ2-7, with a weak D call TRBD1 (6 bases). The V end was cut by 1 base, the J end by 6 bases, with 13 bases between. The CDR3 has 14 residues. The germline V gene encodes CDR1 SGHTA and CDR2 FQGTGA. CDR3 in amino acids: CASSLNEGVGEQYF. CDR3 nucleotide sequence: TGTGCCAGCAGCTTAAACGAGGGGGTGGGCGAGCAGTACTTC.

The chain has TRBV27 and TRBJ2-7; TRBD2 aligns across 8 bases. CDR1 is MNHEY, CDR2 SMNVEV, per germline (reference sequence). The CDR3 extends over 14 amino acids. The trim removed 3 bases at V and 4 bases at J, leaving 5 bases unmatched. The CDR3 bases are TGTGCCAGCAGTTTGAAGACTAGCGAGTACGAGCAGTACTTC. It translates to CASSLKTSEYEQYF.

V usage is TRBV9 and J usage is TRBJ2-1; the D gene is possibly TRBD2 (5 bases). Germline CDR1 and CDR2: SGDLS and YYNGEE. Trimming pared 2 bases from V and 4 bases from J, leaving 13 bases between. This CDR3 is built from 15 residues. CDR3 protein: CASSVTAGLYNEQFF. CDR3 DNA sequence: TGTGCCAGCAGCGTTACCGCGGGTCTTTACAATGAGCAGTTCTTC.

V usage is TRBV7-2 and J usage is TRBJ1-1; D is unresolved. With 4 bases removed from V and 3 bases from J, the gap between germline ends came to 12 bases. This CDR3 has 14 amino acids. Germline V lookup: CDR1 SGHTA, CDR2 FQGNSA. This CDR3 reads CASSYRRADTEAFF. The CDR3 nucleotides are TGTGCCAGCAGCTATAGACGGGCAGACACTGAAGCTTTCTTT.

This clone was picked up one time. The J gene is TRBJ2-3, the V gene TRBV5-6; D remains unclear. V was shortened by 0 bases and J by 3 bases, with 14 bases between the two germline ends. Germline loops: CDR1 SGHDT, CDR2 YYEEEE. CDR3 size: 16 residues. CDR3 protein: CASSLGAAKTTDTQYF. The CDR3 region has the DNA TGTGCCAGCAGCTTGGGGGCCGCGAAGACAACAGATACGCAGTATTTT.

CDR3 bases: TGTGCCAGCAGCTTGGTTGACAATGAGCAGTTCTTC. Translation gives CASSLVDNEQFF. The chain carries TRBV7-2 and TRBJ2-1; D is ambiguous. V was cut by 3 bases and J by 5 bases, with 5 bases left in between. This CDR3 is built from 12 residues. Germline V gene sequence: CDR1 SGHTA, CDR2 FQGNSA. Based on the CDR3 plus reference TRBV7-2 and TRBJ2-1, the full variable domain is GAGVSQSPSNKVTEKGKDVELRCDPISGHTALYWYRQSLGQGLEFLIYFQGNSAPDKSGLPSDRFSAERTGGSVSTLTIQRTQQEDSAVYLCASSLVDNEQFFGPGTRLTVL.

This sequence joins TRBV19 and TRBJ1-5; perhaps TRBD1 as D (5 bases). The germline V gene has CDR1 LNHDA and CDR2 SQIVND (reference sequence). The V end lost 2 bases, the J end lost 2 bases, and 13 bases lay between the germline ends. The CDR3 covers 16 residues. The CDR3 region is CASSINRGEGNQPQHF. The CDR3 bases are TGTGCCAGTAGTATAAATCGGGGGGAGGGCAATCAGCCCCAGCATTTT.

The rearrangement joins TRBV5-8 to TRBJ2-3; TRBD1 matches at 8 bases. V shed 4 bases, J shed 2 bases, and the junction held 6 bases outside the gene matches. The CDR3 covers 15 residues. Germline V gene sequence: CDR1 SGHTS, CDR2 YDEGEE. CDR3 residues: CASSPQGGSTDTQYF. The CDR3 region has the DNA TGTGCCAGCAGCCCACAGGGGGGATCCACAGATACGCAGTATTTT.

There are a few counts of this clone. J is TRBJ1-3 and V is TRBV6-5, with D tentatively TRBD1 (5 bases). The CDR3 is 14 residues long. Trimming left V 2 bases short and J 8 bases short, with 13 bases between. CDR1 and CDR2 from the germline V gene are MNHEY and SVGAGI. The CDR3 DNA follows: TGTGCCAGCAGTTACGGGACCGCGCGTGACACCATATATTTT. It specifies CASSYGTARDTIYF.

The chain carries TRBV5-1 and TRBJ2-7; D is possibly TRBD2 (6 bases). CDR3 length: 14 residues. CDR1 SGHRS and CDR2 YFSETQ come from the germline V gene. The V end was cut by 4 bases, the J end by 4 bases, with 15 bases between. In DNA, the CDR3 is TGCGCCAGCAGCAATGCGGGGTTGAGTTACGAGCAGTACTTC. This gives the protein CASSNAGLSYEQYF.

The genes are TRBV19 and TRBJ1-4, with TRBD1 identical over 7 bases. V shed 6 bases and J 4 bases; nucleotides not matched to a gene: 5. CDR1 is LNHDA, CDR2 SQIVND, per germline (reference sequence). CDR3 length equals 14 residues. CDR3 coding DNA: TGTGCCAGTAGGATACAGGGGATTAATGAAAAACTGTTTTTT. This encodes CASRIQGINEKLFF.